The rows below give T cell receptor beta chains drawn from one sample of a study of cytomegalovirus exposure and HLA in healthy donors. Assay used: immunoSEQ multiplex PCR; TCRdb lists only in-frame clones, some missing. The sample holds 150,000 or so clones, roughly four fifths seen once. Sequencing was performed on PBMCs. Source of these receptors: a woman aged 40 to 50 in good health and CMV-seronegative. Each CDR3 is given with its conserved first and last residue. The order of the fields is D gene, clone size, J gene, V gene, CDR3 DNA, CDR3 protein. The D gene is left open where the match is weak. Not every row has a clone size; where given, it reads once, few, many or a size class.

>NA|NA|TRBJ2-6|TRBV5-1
TGCGCCAGCGGCCCGGGGACTGGGGCCAACGTCCTGACTTTC
CASGPGTGANVLTF
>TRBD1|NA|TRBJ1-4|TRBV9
TGTGCCAGCAGCGTAGAAGGGGGCTATGAAAAACTGTTTTTT
CASSVEGGYEKLFF
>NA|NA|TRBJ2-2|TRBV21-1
TGTGCCAGCAGCAAGACACGGCCTAGCGATTGGACCGGGGAGCTGTTTTTT
CASSKTRPSDWTGELFF
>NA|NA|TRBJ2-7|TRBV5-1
TGCGCCAGCAGCTTGGACCCTCTAGGTAACTACGAGCAGTACTTC
CASSLDPLGNYEQYF
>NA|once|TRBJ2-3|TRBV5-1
TGCGCCAGCAGCGCCGGGGATGGAGCAGATACGCAGTATTTT
CASSAGDGADTQYF
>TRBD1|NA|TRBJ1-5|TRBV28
TGTGCCAGCAGACCACCTGGACAGGGGATCAATCAGCCCCAGCATTTT
CASRPPGQGINQPQHF
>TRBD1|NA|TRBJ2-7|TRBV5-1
TGCGCCAGCAGCCGGGACAGCGTACCCTACGAGCAGTACTTC
CASSRDSVPYEQYF
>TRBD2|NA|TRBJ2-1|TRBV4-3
TGCGCCAGCAGCCAGGATCTAGCGGGAGGCGCAAATGAGCAGTTCTTC
CASSQDLAGGANEQFF
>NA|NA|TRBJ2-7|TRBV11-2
TGTGCCAGCAGCTCCTTCCCGGGGTACGAGCAGTACTTC
CASSSFPGYEQYF
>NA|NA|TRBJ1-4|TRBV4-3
TGCGCCAGCAGCCAAGATATGGCCGAAAATGAAAAACTGTTTTTT
CASSQDMAENEKLFF
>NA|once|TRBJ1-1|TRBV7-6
TGTGCCAGCAGCCTGGGGACTGCTGAAGCTTTCTTT
CASSLGTAEAFF
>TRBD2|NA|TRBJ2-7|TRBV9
TGTGCCAGCAGCTTCCGCGGGAGCTCCTACGAGCAGTACTTC
CASSFRGSSYEQYF
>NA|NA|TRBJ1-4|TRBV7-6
TGTGCCAGCAGCTTCTCCCAGGGCGGCGAAAAACTGTTTTTT
CASSFSQGGEKLFF
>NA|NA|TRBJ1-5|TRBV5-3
TGTGCCAGAAGCTTGGGGAAGAGGCCTAATCAGCCCCAGCATTTT
CARSLGKRPNQPQHF
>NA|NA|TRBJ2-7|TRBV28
TGTGCCAGCAGTCGAGACTTCTACGAGCAGTACTTC
CASSRDFYEQYF
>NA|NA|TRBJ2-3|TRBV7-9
TGTGCCAGCAGCTTTGATAGTGTCACAGATACGCAGTATTTT
CASSFDSVTDTQYF
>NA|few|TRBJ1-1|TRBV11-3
TGTGCCAGCAGCCTACAGACGAACACTGAAGCTTTCTTT
CASSLQTNTEAFF
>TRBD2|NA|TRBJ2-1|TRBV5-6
TGTGCCAGCAAGAGGACTAGTTTCCATGAGCAGTTCTTC
CASKRTSFHEQFF
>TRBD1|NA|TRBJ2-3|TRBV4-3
TGCGCCAGCAGCCTCCGGGACAGAGATACGCAGTATTTT
CASSLRDRDTQYF
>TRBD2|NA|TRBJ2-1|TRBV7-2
TGTGCCAGCAGCTTACATAGCGGGATAACCTACAATGAGCAGTTCTTC
CASSLHSGITYNEQFF
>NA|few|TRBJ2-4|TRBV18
TGTGCCAGCTCACCACCCTTATTGTCGAGGACAGCCAATCTGCTAGCCAAAAACATTCAGTACTTC
CASSPPLLSRTANLLAKNIQYF
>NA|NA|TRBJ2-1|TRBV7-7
TGTGCCAGCAGCTTAGGGAGGGTCAATGAGCAGTTCTTC
CASSLGRVNEQFF
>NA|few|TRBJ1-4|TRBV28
TGTGCCAGCAGTTTCCCCGGACAGCTTAATGAAAAACTGTTTTTT
CASSFPGQLNEKLFF
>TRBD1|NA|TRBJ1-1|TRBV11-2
TGTGCCAGCAGCTTGGGACAGGGGGTACGTGGGAACACTGAAGCTTTCTTT
CASSLGQGVRGNTEAFF
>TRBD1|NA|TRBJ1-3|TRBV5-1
TGCGCCAGCAGCTTACAAGGCCCAGGGACAGGCCTCCTTTTCTCTGGAAACACCATATATTTT
CASSLQGPGTGLLFSGNTIYF
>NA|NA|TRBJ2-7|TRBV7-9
TGTGCCAGCAGCTCTCAGGTGTTAAGGCAGTACTTC
CASSSQVLRQYF
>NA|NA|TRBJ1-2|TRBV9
TGTGCCAGCAGCGTAGACAGGAACTATGGCTACACCTTC
CASSVDRNYGYTF
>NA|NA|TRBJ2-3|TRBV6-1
TGTGCCAGCAGTGAGGTAGGACTCGGAGCGGATACGCAGTATTTT
CASSEVGLGADTQYF
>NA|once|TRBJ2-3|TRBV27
TGTGCCAGCAGTTTGTCAGGGCCCCTCACAGATACGCAGTATTTT
CASSLSGPLTDTQYF
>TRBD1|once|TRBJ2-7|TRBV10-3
TGTGCCATCAGTGAAAACAGGGGGCTTGAGCAGTACTTC
CAISENRGLEQYF
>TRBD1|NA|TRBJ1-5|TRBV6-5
TGTGCCAGCAGTCCGACAGGGGCTCAGCCCCAGCATTTT
CASSPTGAQPQHF
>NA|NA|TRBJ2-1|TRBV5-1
TGCGCCAGCACCATTGGCCACAGCTCCTACAATGAGCAGTTCTTC
CASTIGHSSYNEQFF
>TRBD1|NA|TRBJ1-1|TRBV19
TGTGCCAGTAGTGACAGGGTTATGAACACTGAAGCTTTCTTT
CASSDRVMNTEAFF
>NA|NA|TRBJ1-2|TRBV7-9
TGTTCCAGCAGCTTCAGTCTGAGGTTGAACTATGGCTACACCTTC
CSSSFSLRLNYGYTF
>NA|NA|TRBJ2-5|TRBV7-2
TGTGCCAGCAGCTTAGCCGGGGTCCAAGAGACCCAGTACTTC
CASSLAGVQETQYF
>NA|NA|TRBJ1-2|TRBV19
TGTGCCAGTACTCGAACGGGGGGCCAGAATGGCTACACCTTC
CASTRTGGQNGYTF
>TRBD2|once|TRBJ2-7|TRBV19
TGTGCCAGTAGTATACGGCTAGCGGGAGCCCCCTACTACGAGCAGTACTTC
CASSIRLAGAPYYEQYF
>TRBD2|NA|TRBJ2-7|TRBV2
TGTGCCAGCAGTGAAGCCCTAGCGGGATCCTACGAGCAGTACTTC
CASSEALAGSYEQYF
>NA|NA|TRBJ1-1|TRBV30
TGTGCCTGGAGGATAAATTCCAGGGGCGGACGTGTTCCAGACACTGAAGCTTTCTTT
CAWRINSRGGRVPDTEAFF
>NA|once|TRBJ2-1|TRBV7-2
TGTGCCAGCAGCTTAGGGAGACAGGCCCTCGGCAATGAGCAGTTCTTC
CASSLGRQALGNEQFF
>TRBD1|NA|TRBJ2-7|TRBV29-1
TGCAGCGTTGAACTGGGACAGGGGTACGAGCAGTACTTC
CSVELGQGYEQYF
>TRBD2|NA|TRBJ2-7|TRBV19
TGTGCCAGTAGTCCCGGACTAGCATGGGAGCAGTACTTC
CASSPGLAWEQYF
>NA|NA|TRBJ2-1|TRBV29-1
TGCAGCGGTAGGGCGGGATGGTACAATGAGCAGTTCTTC
CSGRAGWYNEQFF
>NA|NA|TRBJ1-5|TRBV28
TGTGCCAGCAGTTTGGGCCATCAGAGACCCGGGGGGCAGCCCCAGCATTTT
CASSLGHQRPGGQPQHF
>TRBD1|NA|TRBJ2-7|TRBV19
TGTGCCAGTAGTATCACAGGGCAGGGGGCCTACGAGCAGTACTTC
CASSITGQGAYEQYF
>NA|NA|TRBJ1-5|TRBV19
TGTGCCAGTAGTATTGTAGTCGCTGAGCCCCAGCATTTT
CASSIVVAEPQHF
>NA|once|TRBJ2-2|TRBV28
TGTGCCAGCAGTTATCGGACCGGGGAGCTGTTTTTT
CASSYRTGELFF
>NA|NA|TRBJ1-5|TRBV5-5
TGTGCCAGCAGCTTGGAAGGGAGGTTAAATCAGCCCCAGCATTTT
CASSLEGRLNQPQHF
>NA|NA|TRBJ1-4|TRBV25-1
TGTGCCAGCAGTGACGGCATTACCGGGGAAAAACTGTTTTTT
CASSDGITGEKLFF
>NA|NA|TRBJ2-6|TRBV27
TGTGCCAGCAGACCCATCCGGGGCTCTGGGGCCAACGTCCTGACTTTC
CASRPIRGSGANVLTF
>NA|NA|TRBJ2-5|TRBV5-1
TGCGCCAGCAGCTTGACGGCGGGCCAAGAGACCCAGTACTTC
CASSLTAGQETQYF
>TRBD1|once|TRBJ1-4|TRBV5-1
TGCGCCAGCAGCTTGGCCGGGACAGCCCGGGAAAAACTGTTTTTT
CASSLAGTAREKLFF
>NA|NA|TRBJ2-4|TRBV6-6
TGTGCCAGCACCCAGGAGGGGAGTGGCTCAAACATTCAGTACTTC
CASTQEGSGSNIQYF
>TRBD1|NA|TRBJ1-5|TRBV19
TGTGCCAGTAGTCTATCTCGACAGGGAGGCAATCAGCCCCAGCATTTT
CASSLSRQGGNQPQHF
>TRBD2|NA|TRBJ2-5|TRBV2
TGTGCCAGCAGTCGCGGACTAGCGGGAGGTCAAGAGACCCAGTACTTC
CASSRGLAGGQETQYF
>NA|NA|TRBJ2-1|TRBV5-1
TGCGCCAGCAGCTTGAGTAGCGCACTTTACAATGAGCAGTTCTTC
CASSLSSALYNEQFF
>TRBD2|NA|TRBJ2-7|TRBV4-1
TGCGCCAGCAGCCAACGGCGGACTAGCTACGAGCAGTACTTC
CASSQRRTSYEQYF
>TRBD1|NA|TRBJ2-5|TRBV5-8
TGTGCCAGCAGCATTGGACAGGGGGCGGTAGAGACCCAGTACTTC
CASSIGQGAVETQYF
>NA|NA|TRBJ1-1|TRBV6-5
TGTGCCAGCGGAACGCAGGGTTTGTCCACTGAAGCTTTCTTT
CASGTQGLSTEAFF